These T cell receptor beta chains were read from a single sample in a study of cytomegalovirus exposure and HLA in healthy donors. This table comes from immunoSEQ multiplex PCR, and its TCRdb copy is limited to in-frame clones, with some not included. The sample records 120,000 to 150,000 clones, almost 80% being singletons. Sequencing used PBMCs. These receptors came from a male donor in good health and CMV-seronegative. Both conserved end residues are part of each CDR3. The D gene is left open where the match is weak. Clone size is not always given. Where it is, it says once, few, many or a class for expanded clones.

TRBV27	.	.	TRBJ2-1	TGTGCCAGCACAACGGGAAGCACAAGCTCCTACAATGAGCAGTTCTTC	CASTTGSTSSYNEQFF
TRBV7-2	.	.	TRBJ1-2	TGTGCCAGCAGCTTAGTAGCTCAGGGATACGGCTACACCTTC	CASSLVAQGYGYTF
TRBV19	.	.	TRBJ1-1	TGTGCCAGTAGTAGGCCGAACACTGAAGCTTTCTTT	CASSRPNTEAFF
TRBV10-1	TRBD1	.	TRBJ2-5	TGCGCCAGTCTCGGTCGGGACAGTCATCAAGAGCAGTACTTC	CASLGRDSHQEQYF
TRBV10-3	TRBD2	.	TRBJ2-1	TGTGCCATCAGTGTTGGTAGCGGGAGGGGTAATGAGCAGTTCTTC	CAISVGSGRGNEQFF
TRBV5-5	TRBD1	.	TRBJ2-3	TGTGCCAGCACCCGGACAGGACGCACAGATACGCAGTATTTT	CASTRTGRTDTQYF
TRBV10-3	.	.	TRBJ1-1	TGTGCCATGTCTCCCTTTAAGAACACTGAAGCTTTCTTT	CAMSPFKNTEAFF
TRBV11-1	.	once	TRBJ1-1	TGTGCCAGCAGCCACCGAAGTCAGGGGGAAGCTTTCTTT	CASSHRSQGEAFF
TRBV7-2	.	.	TRBJ1-1	TGTGCCAGCAGCTTAGTGGCGGGGAACACTGAAGCTTTCTTT	CASSLVAGNTEAFF
TRBV13	TRBD1	once	TRBJ2-7	TGTGCCAGCAGCTTGGGGACAGGGGGCTTCGAGCAGTACTTC	CASSLGTGGFEQYF
TRBV23-1	TRBD2	.	TRBJ2-1	TGCGCCAGCAGTCCCAGTACTAGCGGGAGGGACGGGGGTGAGCAGTTCTTC	CASSPSTSGRDGGEQFF
TRBV6-4	TRBD2	.	TRBJ2-3	TGTGCCAGCAGTGAGACGGCGGGAGGGCCGGATACGCAGTATTTT	CASSETAGGPDTQYF
TRBV7-9	TRBD1	.	TRBJ1-5	TGTGCCAGCAGCTTATCCGGGACAGGGACTCAGCCCCAGCATTTT	CASSLSGTGTQPQHF
TRBV30	.	.	TRBJ2-5	TGTGCCTGGAGAGCGGCTAAAGAGACCCAGTACTTC	CAWRAAKETQYF
TRBV7-9	.	.	TRBJ2-7	TGTGCCAGCAGCCTCCGAGGGGGTACCTACGAGCAGTACTTC	CASSLRGGTYEQYF
TRBV6-5	TRBD1	.	TRBJ1-4	TGTGCCAGCAGTTACTCGGGACAGGGGAATGAAAAACTGTTTTTT	CASSYSGQGNEKLFF
TRBV11-3	.	.	TRBJ2-5	TGTGCCAGCAGCTTAGTTCGGCAGGGGTCAGAGACCCAGTACTTC	CASSLVRQGSETQYF
TRBV18	TRBD2	.	TRBJ2-7	TGTGCCAGCTCACTTGGACTAGCGGGGGCCTTCTACGAGCAGTACTTC	CASSLGLAGAFYEQYF
TRBV5-6	TRBD1	.	TRBJ2-1	TGTGCCAGCAGCATAGGACAGGGGGAGACGAATCGGTTCTTC	CASSIGQGETNRFF
TRBV7-2	TRBD2	.	TRBJ2-5	TGTGCCAGCAGCCTGGGACTATCCAAAGAGACCCAGTACTTC	CASSLGLSKETQYF
TRBV5-1	TRBD1	.	TRBJ2-7	TGCGCCAGCAGCTTGGCCGTGGACAGGACCTACGAGCAGTACTTC	CASSLAVDRTYEQYF
TRBV4-3	TRBD2	few	TRBJ2-1	TGCGCCAGCAGCCCTCAAACTAGCGGGGACTACAATGAGCAGTTCTTC	CASSPQTSGDYNEQFF
TRBV10-3	TRBD1	.	TRBJ1-1	TGTGCCATCAGGGACAGGGTGAGAGACACTGAAGCTTTCTTT	CAIRDRVRDTEAFF
TRBV7-8	.	few	TRBJ2-7	TGTGCCAGCAGCTTAGACAGGGTGGGCTACGAGCAGTACTTC	CASSLDRVGYEQYF
TRBV19	TRBD1	once	TRBJ1-2	TGTGCCAGTAGTACAGGGGGCTCCTATGGCTACACCTTC	CASSTGGSYGYTF
TRBV19	TRBD1	.	TRBJ1-1	TGTGCCAGTAGTATCCGACAGGGGCGGACTGAAGCTTTCTTT	CASSIRQGRTEAFF
TRBV6-5	.	.	TRBJ2-7	TGTGCCAGCAGTTACTCTCCGGGACACTACGAGCAGTACTTC	CASSYSPGHYEQYF
TRBV19	TRBD1	.	TRBJ1-2	TGTGCCAGTAGTATAGTAGGCAGGGGGCGGGACGGCTACACCTTC	CASSIVGRGRDGYTF
TRBV29-1	.	.	TRBJ2-7	TGCAGCGTTGAAGAGACTAGCTCCTACGAGCAGTACTTC	CSVEETSSYEQYF
TRBV4-1	.	.	TRBJ2-1	TGCGCCAGCAGCCAAGACCTTGTGAGGGGGTCGTACAATGAGCAGTTCTTC	CASSQDLVRGSYNEQFF
TRBV27	.	.	TRBJ1-5	TGTGCCAGCAGTCCGTCGGGGGGAGAGGCTAATCAGCCCCAGCATTTT	CASSPSGGEANQPQHF
TRBV29-1	.	.	TRBJ2-3	TGCAGCGTGGCCGTGAGCACAGATACGCAGTATTTT	CSVAVSTDTQYF
TRBV5-4	TRBD1	.	TRBJ1-2	TGTGCCAGCAGCGACAGACAGGGGGCTGCGGGCTACACCTTC	CASSDRQGAAGYTF
TRBV2	TRBD1	.	TRBJ2-7	TGTGCCAGCAGGGGTGGGACAGGGGGGGCCTACGAGCAGTACTTC	CASRGGTGGAYEQYF
TRBV11-3	.	.	TRBJ2-7	TGTGCCAGCAGCACCGAGACAGGCTACTACGAGCAGTACTTC	CASSTETGYYEQYF
TRBV11-3	.	.	TRBJ2-3	TGTGCCGGCAGCTTATGGACAGAAAGCACAGATACGCAGTATTTT	CAGSLWTESTDTQYF
TRBV30	.	.	TRBJ2-5	TGTGCCCTAGGGCGGGGCGGGTCGACCCAGTACTTC	CALGRGGSTQYF
TRBV6-6	.	few	TRBJ1-1	TGTGCCAGCAGGAGGAATGAGAGGGCTTTCTTT	CASRRNERAFF
TRBV4-1	.	once	TRBJ2-1	TGCGCCAGCAGCCACAGCTCTATTAAGACGGGACACGGTTACAATGAGCAGTTCTTC	CASSHSSIKTGHGYNEQFF
TRBV18	TRBD2	few	TRBJ2-1	TGTGCCAGCTCACCTTTAGCGGGAGGGAATGAGCAGTTCTTC	CASSPLAGGNEQFF
TRBV30	.	.	TRBJ2-1	TGTGCCTGCGGGGGACTCAATGAGCAGTTCTTC	CACGGLNEQFF
TRBV18	.	.	TRBJ2-1	TGTGCCAGCTCACCGTCCCGGGAGCCCTACAATGAGCAGTTCTTC	CASSPSREPYNEQFF
TRBV27	.	.	TRBJ2-7	TGTGCCAGCAGTTTAGGCGTGACAGTCTACGAGCAGTACTTC	CASSLGVTVYEQYF
TRBV18	TRBD1	.	TRBJ1-2	TGTGCCAGCTCCCAATACGACAGGGTAGGAGGCTACACCTTC	CASSQYDRVGGYTF
TRBV9	.	few	TRBJ1-2	TGTGCCAGCAGCCCCCTCGGAGCTAACTATGGCTACACCTTC	CASSPLGANYGYTF
TRBV5-1	TRBD1	.	TRBJ1-1	TGCGCCAGCAGCTTGGCCGCGGCAGGGGGGAACACTGAAGCTTTCTTT	CASSLAAAGGNTEAFF
TRBV2	TRBD2	.	TRBJ2-7	TGTGCCGGTGTGAGGGAGGGGTTGGACGAGCAGTACTTC	CAGVREGLDEQYF
TRBV19	.	.	TRBJ2-7	TGTGCCAGTAGTATAGGGGACACTTACGAGCAGTACTTC	CASSIGDTYEQYF
TRBV7-9	TRBD1	.	TRBJ1-4	TGTTCCAGCAGCGGCACAGGGGGCATTCTTGTTTGGGAAAAACTGTTTTTT	CSSSGTGGILVWEKLFF
TRBV27	TRBD1	.	TRBJ1-2	TGTGCCAGCAGTCCGGGGGGACAGGGAACTAACTATGGCTACACCTTC	CASSPGGQGTNYGYTF
TRBV29-1	TRBD1	.	TRBJ1-2	TGCAGCGTTGAAGGACAGGGCTATGGCTACACCTTC	CSVEGQGYGYTF
TRBV5-1	TRBD1	.	TRBJ1-2	TGCGCCAGCAGCGGGATGACAGGGGAGGATGGCTACACCTTC	CASSGMTGEDGYTF
TRBV13	TRBD1	.	TRBJ1-5	TGTGCCAGCAGCTCGACAGGGAGTCAGCCCCAGCATTTT	CASSSTGSQPQHF
TRBV29-1	TRBD1	.	TRBJ2-3	TGCAGCGTTAACTCAGGGGGCTTAGATACGCAGTATTTT	CSVNSGGLDTQYF
TRBV18	TRBD1	.	TRBJ1-1	TGTGCCAGCTCACCAGGACAGGGGGCGAACACTGAAGCTTTCTTT	CASSPGQGANTEAFF
TRBV7-6	.	.	TRBJ1-2	TGTGCCAGCAGCCCAGCAGGGGAGGGAGGCTACACCTTC	CASSPAGEGGYTF
TRBV7-2	.	.	TRBJ1-2	TGTGCCAGCAGCTTAGCGAGGGAAGTGGGCTACACCTTC	CASSLAREVGYTF